The clone carrying this T cell receptor beta chain was observed a few times. Its target is not known. The record originates from a study of OX40 agonist ivuxolimab in advanced cancers. On the study more broadly: Cohort: approximately 79% men, mean age around 55, aged about 20 to 90.

The table came from immunoSEQ multiplex PCR; TCRdb's copy has only in-frame clones and leaves some out. The sample has about 50,000 clones; 65% to 85% are singletons. Study-level findings and limits: Low normalized clonal expansion also occurred in some nonresponding patients.

The CDR3 is made up of 16 amino acids. Trimming left V 6 bases short and J 6 bases short, with 23 bases between. Looked up from germline, CDR1 is LNHDA and CDR2 is SQIVND (reference sequence). Autoimmune disease history or systemic immunosuppression led to patients being barred. This sequence joins TRBV19 and TRBJ1-1; the D is unclear. The material sequenced was CD4+ or CD8+ T cells sorted from blood, taken in a trial of the OX40 agonist ivuxolimab. This TCR came from an adult with an advanced solid tumor such as melanoma, head and neck, liver or kidney cancer. The CDR3 DNA reads as TGTGCCAGTAGCCTTGGACGTGTTCGGGATTTCCCTGAAGCTTTCTTT. Its protein product is CASSLGRVRDFPEAFF.